This T cell receptor (beta chain) was captured in a study of T cell changes during pregnancy in multiple sclerosis. The table came from immunoSEQ multiplex PCR; TCRdb's copy has only in-frame clones and leaves some out. Among approximately 32,000 clones listed, 85% to 90% were seen once. The CDR3 covers 13 residues. The V end lost 4 bases, the J end lost 6 bases, and 10 bases lay between the germline ends. The V gene's germline CDR1 is SGDLS and CDR2 YYNGEE. The source of this sequence is a female donor with multiple sclerosis, enrolled in a pregnancy study. The sample in question was CD8+ T cells from peripheral blood mononuclear cells, obtained in the second trimester of pregnancy. The chain employs TRBV9 and TRBJ2-2; the D gene is possibly TRBD1 (5 bases). This chain's CDR3 is CASSTDSAGELFF. The DNA for the CDR3 is TGTGCCAGCAGCACAGACAGTGCCGGGGAGCTGTTTTTT.